These 29 T cell receptor beta chains were sequenced from one sample in a study of neoadjuvant nivolumab and ipilimumab in lung cancer. This table comes from immunoSEQ multiplex PCR, and its TCRdb copy is limited to in-frame clones, with some not included. The table records about 6,200 clones, roughly 61% of them present only once. Source: tumor tissue, taken after neoadjuvant nivolumab, alone or with ipilimumab, at or shortly before surgery. All receptors derive from an adult with non-small cell lung cancer.

The rearrangement links TRBV9 to TRBJ1-4, with 11 bases fitting TRBD1. The CDR3 is made up of 15 amino acids. V lost 3 bases and J lost 7; bases outside the gene matches: 5. Germline V gives CDR1 SGDLS, CDR2 YYNGEE. CDR3 nucleotides: TGTGCCAGCAGCGAGGATGGGACAGGGGGTGAAAAACTGTTTTTT. Translated: CASSEDGTGGEKLFF.

The chain employs TRBV30 and TRBJ2-3, with 7 bases lining up with TRBD1. The J segment lost 0 bases and the V segment lost 4 bases, leaving 7 bases of the junction unmatched. This CDR3 is built from 15 residues. Germline lookup yields CDR1 GTSNPN and CDR2 SVGIG (reference sequence). The CDR3, as DNA: TGTGCCTGGACGAGACAGGGTAGAAGCACAGATACGCAGTATTTT. Encoded protein: CAWTRQGRSTDTQYF.

This sequence joins TRBV11-2 and TRBJ2-1; tentatively, D is TRBD1 or TRBD2 (5 bases each). The CDR3 covers 13 residues. V was trimmed by 6 bases and J by 5 bases, leaving 11 bases between them. Germline V gives CDR1 SGHAT, CDR2 FQNNGV. CDR3 nucleotides: TGTGCCAGCAGTCGACAGACTAACAATGAGCAGTTCTTC. It is translated as CASSRQTNNEQFF.

This clone came up a few times. The V call is TRBV2, the J call TRBJ1-2; D may be TRBD1 (5 bases). Trimming cost V 4 bases and J 8 bases, with 14 bases left between them. The CDR3 runs to 13 residues. The germline CDR1 and CDR2 sequences are SNHLY and FYNNEI. CDR3 amino acids: CASSGYGEGGYTF. The CDR3 region has the DNA TGTGCCAGCAGTGGATACGGGGAGGGGGGCTACACCTTC.

The V gene is TRBV6-6, the J gene TRBJ2-7, with D unresolved. There are 14 residues in the CDR3. Trimming took 4 bases from V and 0 from J, leaving 10 bases between them. CDR1 and CDR2 (germline): MNHNY, SVGAGI (reference sequence). The CDR3 coding sequence is TGTGCCAGCAGTTCCCAACAAAGCTCCTACGAGCAGTACTTC. Encoded protein: CASSSQQSSYEQYF.

V is TRBV6-5 and J is TRBJ1-1; D might be TRBD1 (6 bases). Germline V gene data show CDR1 as MNHEY and CDR2 as SVGAGI. The length of the CDR3 is 14 residues. Trimming cost V 4 bases and J 2 bases, with 11 bases left between them. CDR3 in amino acids: CASSSPGQNTEAFF. Here the CDR3 DNA reads TGTGCCAGCAGTTCCCCGGGACAAAACACTGAAGCTTTCTTT.

J is TRBJ2-7 and V is TRBV6-1; a possible D gene is TRBD1 (5 bases). Trimming took off 0 bases at V and 3 bases at J, with 9 bases between the two ends. The CDR3 consists of 14 residues. Germline V gene sequence: CDR1 MNHNS, CDR2 SASEGT. As DNA, the CDR3 is TGTGCCAGCAGTGAAGCTCCTAGGGGCTACGAGCAGTACTTC. This translates into CASSEAPRGYEQYF.

The chain carries TRBV7-9 and TRBJ2-2; 7 positions agree with TRBD1. This CDR3 spans 15 amino acids. Trimming removed 5 bases from V and 1 base from J; junction bases left unmatched: 4. Germline assignment: CDR1 SEHNR and CDR2 FQNEAQ (reference sequence). CDR3 coding DNA: TGTGCCAGCAGCATCCGGACAGGGAACACCGGGGAGCTGTTTTTT. Its translation: CASSIRTGNTGELFF.

This rearrangement joins TRBV28 to TRBJ1-2; maybe TRBD1 (5 bases). Deletions cut 2 bases from V and 6 bases from J, with 10 bases between. This CDR3 contains 13 residues. The germline V gene has CDR1 MDHEN and CDR2 SYDVKM. CDR3 coding DNA: TGTGCCAGCAGTTTACGGGGGTTAAATGGCTACACCTTC. Its protein product is CASSLRGLNGYTF.

The chain couples TRBV5-6 to TRBJ2-7, with D perhaps TRBD1 (6 bases). With 4 bases removed from V and 2 bases from J, the gap between germline ends came to 13 bases. The length of the CDR3 is 14 residues. Germline CDR1 and CDR2: SGHDT and YYEEEE. The DNA for the CDR3 is TGTGCCAGCAGCCCCTTAGAGGGGGCCTACGAGCAGTACTTC. Translating it yields CASSPLEGAYEQYF.

The rearrangement joins TRBV4-1 to TRBJ1-5; D remains ambiguous. The length of the CDR3 is 14 residues. Per the germline V gene, CDR1 is MGHRA and CDR2 is YSYEKL. V was cut by 0 bases and J by 0 bases, with 3 bases left in between. The CDR3: CASSQEGSNQPQHF. The CDR3 region has the DNA TGCGCCAGCAGCCAAGAAGGTAGCAATCAGCCCCAGCATTTT.

The V gene is TRBV2, the J gene TRBJ1-5, with a possible D match to TRBD1 (6 bases). The V end lost 7 bases, the J end lost 6 bases, and 19 bases lay between the germline ends. There are 15 residues in the CDR3. Germline V lookup: CDR1 SNHLY, CDR2 FYNNEI. This CDR3 reads CASTTDYTGTQPQHF. The DNA of the CDR3 is TGTGCCAGCACTACCGACTATACAGGGACTCAGCCCCAGCATTTT.

This clone was detected only once. The chain uses TRBV10-1 and TRBJ2-1, with TRBD2 matching over 9 bases. There are 13 residues in the CDR3. V lost 4 bases and J lost 9; bases outside the gene matches: 4. Germline V lookup: CDR1 WNHNN, CDR2 SYGVQD (reference sequence). The CDR3 spells CASSGGLAGEQFF. CDR3 DNA sequence: TGCGCCAGCAGTGGGGGACTAGCTGGTGAGCAGTTCTTC.

This sequence joins TRBV30 and TRBJ2-3; D remains ambiguous. V was cut by 3 bases and J by 2 bases, with 9 bases left in between. Germline values: CDR1 GTSNPN, CDR2 SVGIG (reference sequence). The CDR3 length is 13 residues. The CDR3 DNA sequence: TGTGCCTGGAGGGCGGTAAACACAGATACGCAGTATTTT. Translating it yields CAWRAVNTDTQYF.

The CDR3 loop reads CASSLALPGTGANVLTF. In DNA form, the CDR3 reads TGTGCCAGCAGCTTAGCGCTCCCAGGGACCGGGGCCAACGTCCTGACTTTC. The V call is TRBV11-2, the J call TRBJ2-6; D tentatively fits TRBD1 or TRBD2 (5 bases each). Germline V CDR1 and CDR2: SGHAT, FQNNGV. The CDR3 is made up of 17 amino acids. V dropped 1 base and J dropped 4 bases, with 14 bases sitting between them.

The chain is built from TRBV19 and TRBJ1-1; D is perhaps TRBD1 (5 bases). The CDR3 has 13 amino acids. V lost 6 bases, J lost 0 bases, and 8 bases lay in between. Germline assignment: CDR1 LNHDA and CDR2 SQIVND (reference sequence). CDR3 residues: CASRDTLNTEAFF. As DNA, the CDR3 is TGTGCCAGTAGGGACACCCTGAACACTGAAGCTTTCTTT.

The rearrangement uses TRBV18 and TRBJ2-3, with TRBD2 identical over 8 bases. The CDR3 totals 16 residues. Trimming took 8 bases from V and 4 from J; bases not matched to a gene: 14. From germline, CDR1 is KGHSH and CDR2 LQKENI. The CDR3 DNA is TGTGCCAGCCCTCCGCCGGGGCTAGCGGGTTCAGATACGCAGTATTTT. Its translation: CASPPPGLAGSDTQYF. Using reference TRBV18 and TRBJ2-3 for the parts outside the CDR3, the full variable domain is NAGVMQNPRHLVRRRGQEARLRCSPMKGHSHVYWYRQLPEEGLKFMVYLQKENIIDESGMPKERFSAEFPKEGPSILRIQQVVRGDSAAYFCASPPPGLAGSDTQYFGPGTRLTVL.

This clone was picked up a small number of times. The rearrangement links TRBV29-1 to TRBJ2-3; D perhaps matches TRBD1 (5 bases). This CDR3 region has 11 residues. V was clipped by 3 bases and J by 4 bases, with 5 bases between them. Germline lookup yields CDR1 SQVTM and CDR2 ANQGSEA. The CDR3 loop reads CSVDRADTQYF. In DNA, the CDR3 is TGCAGCGTTGACAGGGCAGATACGCAGTATTTT.

The chain uses TRBV5-1 and TRBJ1-2, with 10 bases matching TRBD1. The germline gives CDR1 SGHRS, CDR2 YFSETQ. V shed 4 bases and J 3 bases; nucleotides not matched to a gene: 3. The CDR3 has 14 amino acids. The CDR3 nucleotides are TGCGCCAGCAGCACCGGGACAGGGGACTATGGCTACACCTTC. Residues: CASSTGTGDYGYTF.

This clone is a singleton in its sample. This chain connects TRBV7-9 to TRBJ2-5, with D perhaps matching TRBD1 or TRBD2 (6 bases each). V gave up 4 bases and J gave up 4 bases, with 19 bases separating them. The CDR3 runs to 16 residues. Germline CDR1 and CDR2: SEHNR and FQNEAQ (reference sequence). The DNA of the CDR3 is TGTGCCAGCAGCTGGGGGGCGGGCATGTCCCCAGAGACCCAGTACTTC. Translating gives CASSWGAGMSPETQYF.

Written as DNA, the CDR3 is TGTGCCAGCAGTCACTCCTGGACAGGGGCCTACGAGCAGTACTTC. It yields the protein CASSHSWTGAYEQYF. The rearrangement uses TRBV27 and TRBJ2-7; 9 bases are shared with TRBD1. V gave up 5 bases and J gave up 2 bases; unmatched junction bases: 7. The germline gives CDR1 MNHEY, CDR2 SMNVEV (reference sequence). The CDR3 has 15 residues.

This chain links TRBV5-4 with TRBJ2-2; no reliable D call. Per the germline V gene, CDR1 is SGHNT and CDR2 is YYREEE (reference sequence). The CDR3 extends over 15 amino acids. The V and J ends lost 5 bases and 4 bases respectively, with 15 bases between them. This chain's CDR3 is CASRAVSPGTGELFF. CDR3 sequence (DNA): TGTGCCAGCAGGGCGGTGAGCCCCGGCACCGGGGAGCTGTTTTTT.

The V gene is TRBV9, the J gene TRBJ2-3, with unresolved D. The CDR3 has 13 amino acids. The germline CDR1 and CDR2 sequences are SGDLS and YYNGEE. Trimming took off 0 bases at V and 4 bases at J, with 6 bases between the two ends. The DNA for the CDR3 is TGTGCCAGCAGCGTAGGTATGGCAGATACGCAGTATTTT. It encodes CASSVGMADTQYF.

The chain joins TRBV18 to TRBJ2-3, with a tentative D call TRBD1 (6 bases). CDR3 size: 17 residues. V gave up 3 bases and J gave up 1 base, with 17 bases separating them. Germline V CDR1 and CDR2: KGHSH, LQKENI. The DNA of the CDR3 is TGTGCCAGCTCACCTATTCAGGGGAGAGCAGGCACAGATACGCAGTATTTT. Protein product: CASSPIQGRAGTDTQYF.

This rearrangement joins TRBV27 to TRBJ2-1; unclear D gene. Trimming stripped 6 bases from V and 9 bases from J, with 15 bases between. CDR3 length equals 13 residues. CDR1 is MNHEY, CDR2 SMNVEV, per germline (reference sequence). CDR3 in amino acids: CASSSYSTGEQFF. The CDR3 DNA sequence: TGTGCCAGCAGCAGCTACTCGACGGGTGAGCAGTTCTTC.

This chain links TRBV6-1 with TRBJ2-7; D not certain. CDR1 MNHNS and CDR2 SASEGT come from the germline V gene. This CDR3 is built from 14 residues. V was pared by 6 bases and J by 3 bases, with 15 bases between. DNA for the CDR3: TGTGCCAGCAGGTCGGGCCGGGTGCTCTACGAGCAGTACTTC. It translates to CASRSGRVLYEQYF.

The rearrangement joins TRBV28 to TRBJ1-1; the D gene is possibly TRBD1 (5 bases). CDR3 length: 15 amino acids. Trimming stripped 6 bases from V and 1 base from J, with 15 bases between. Germline V gene sequence: CDR1 MDHEN, CDR2 SYDVKM. CDR3 DNA sequence: TGTGCCAGCAGCCTCGGTAGGGGCTGGAACACTGAAGCTTTCTTT. Its protein is CASSLGRGWNTEAFF.

Of note for this clone: Mismatch with germline at one junction end may stem from a read error. This chain connects TRBV5-1 to TRBJ2-5; 7 bases are shared with TRBD2. The germline CDR1 and CDR2 sequences are SGHRS and YFSETQ. The CDR3 totals 11 residues. The CDR3 spells CASSLPGLPHF. The CDR3 DNA is TGCGCCAGCAGCTTACCGGGACTACCCCACTTC.

This clone was seen only a few times. The chain uses TRBV2 and TRBJ2-2; the D is unclear. Germline V lookup: CDR1 SNHLY, CDR2 FYNNEI. This CDR3 spans 12 amino acids. V dropped 7 bases and J dropped 6 bases, with 9 bases sitting between them. As DNA, the CDR3 is TGTGCCAGCACTGTAGGTTCCGGGGAGCTGTTTTTT. It yields the protein CASTVGSGELFF.